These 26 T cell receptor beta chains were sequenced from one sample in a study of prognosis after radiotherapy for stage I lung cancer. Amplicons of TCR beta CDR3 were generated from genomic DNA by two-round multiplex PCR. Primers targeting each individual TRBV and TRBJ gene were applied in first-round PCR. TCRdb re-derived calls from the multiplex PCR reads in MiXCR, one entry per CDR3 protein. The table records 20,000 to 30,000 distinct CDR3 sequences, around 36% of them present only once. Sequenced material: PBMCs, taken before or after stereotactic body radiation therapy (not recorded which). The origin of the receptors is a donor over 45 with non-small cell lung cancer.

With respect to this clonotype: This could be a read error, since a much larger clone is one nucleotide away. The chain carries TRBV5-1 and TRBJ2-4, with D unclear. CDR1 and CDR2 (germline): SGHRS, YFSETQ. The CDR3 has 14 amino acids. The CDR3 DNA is TGCGCCAGCAGCTTGGTTCCGGGCCACAACATTCAGTGCTTC. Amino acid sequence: CASSLVPGHNIQCF.

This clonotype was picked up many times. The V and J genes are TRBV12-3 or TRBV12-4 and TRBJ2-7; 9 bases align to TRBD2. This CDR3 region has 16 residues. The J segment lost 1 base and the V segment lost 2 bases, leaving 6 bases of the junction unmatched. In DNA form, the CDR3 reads TGTGCCAGCAGTTTATGGGGTAGCGGGAGTTCCTACGAGCAGTACTTC. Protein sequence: CASSLWGSGSSYEQYF.

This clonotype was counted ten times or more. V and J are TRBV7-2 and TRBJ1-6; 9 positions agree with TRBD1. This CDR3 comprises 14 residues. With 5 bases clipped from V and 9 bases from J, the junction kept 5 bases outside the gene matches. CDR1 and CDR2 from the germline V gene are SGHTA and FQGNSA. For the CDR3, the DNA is TGTGCCAGCAGCGCCCGACAGGGGGGTTCACCCCTCCACTTT. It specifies CASSARQGGSPLHF.

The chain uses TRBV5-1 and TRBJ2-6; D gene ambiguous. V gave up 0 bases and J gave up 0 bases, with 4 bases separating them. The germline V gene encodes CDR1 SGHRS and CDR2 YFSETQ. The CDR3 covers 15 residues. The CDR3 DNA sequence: TGCGCCAGCAGCTTGGGGCCCTCTGGGGCCAACGTCCTGACTTTC. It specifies CASSLGPSGANVLTF.

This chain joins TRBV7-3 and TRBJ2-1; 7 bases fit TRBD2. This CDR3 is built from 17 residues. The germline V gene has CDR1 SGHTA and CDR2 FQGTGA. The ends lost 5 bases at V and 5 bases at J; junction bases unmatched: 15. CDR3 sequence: CASSALSGLAEDNEQFF. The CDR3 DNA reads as TGTGCCAGCAGCGCCCTGTCCGGTCTAGCGGAGGACAATGAGCAGTTCTTC.

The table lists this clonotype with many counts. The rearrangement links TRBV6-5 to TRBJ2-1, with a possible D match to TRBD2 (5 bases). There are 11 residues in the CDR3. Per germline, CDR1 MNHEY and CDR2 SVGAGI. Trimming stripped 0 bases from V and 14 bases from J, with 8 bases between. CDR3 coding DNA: TGTGCCAGCAGTTACTCTACTAGGAAGTTCTTC. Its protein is CASSYSTRKFF.

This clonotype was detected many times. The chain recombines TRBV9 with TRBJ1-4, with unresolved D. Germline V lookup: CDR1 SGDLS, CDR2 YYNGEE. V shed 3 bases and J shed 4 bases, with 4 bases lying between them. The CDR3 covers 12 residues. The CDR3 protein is CASSAYNEKLFF. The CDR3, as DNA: TGTGCCAGCAGCGCTTATAATGAAAAACTGTTTTTT.

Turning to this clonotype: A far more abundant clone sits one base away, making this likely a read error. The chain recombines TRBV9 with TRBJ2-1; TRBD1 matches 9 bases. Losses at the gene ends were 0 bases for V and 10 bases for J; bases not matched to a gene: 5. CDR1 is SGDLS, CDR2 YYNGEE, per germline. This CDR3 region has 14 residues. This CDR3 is CASSVGQGVYEQFF. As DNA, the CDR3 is TGTGCCAGCAGCGTAGGACAGGGGGTATACGAGCAGTTCTTC.

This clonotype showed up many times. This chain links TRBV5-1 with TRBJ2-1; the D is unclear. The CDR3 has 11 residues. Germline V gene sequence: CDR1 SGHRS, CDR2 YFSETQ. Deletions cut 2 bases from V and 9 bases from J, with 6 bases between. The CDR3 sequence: CASSFMGEQFF. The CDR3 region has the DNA TGCGCCAGCAGCTTCATGGGTGAGCAGTTCTTC.

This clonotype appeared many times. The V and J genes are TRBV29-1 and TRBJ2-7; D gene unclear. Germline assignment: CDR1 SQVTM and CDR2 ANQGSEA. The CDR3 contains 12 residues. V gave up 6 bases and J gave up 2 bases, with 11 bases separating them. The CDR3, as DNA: TGCAGCGTGAAGGACGGAACCTACGAGCAGTACTTC. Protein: CSVKDGTYEQYF.

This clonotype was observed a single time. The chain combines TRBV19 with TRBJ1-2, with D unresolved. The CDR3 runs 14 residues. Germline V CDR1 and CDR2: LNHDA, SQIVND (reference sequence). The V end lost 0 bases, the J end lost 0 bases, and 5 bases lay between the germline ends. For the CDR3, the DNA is TGTGCCAGTAGTATAGAAAACGCTAACTATGGCTACACCTTC. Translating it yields CASSIENANYGYTF.

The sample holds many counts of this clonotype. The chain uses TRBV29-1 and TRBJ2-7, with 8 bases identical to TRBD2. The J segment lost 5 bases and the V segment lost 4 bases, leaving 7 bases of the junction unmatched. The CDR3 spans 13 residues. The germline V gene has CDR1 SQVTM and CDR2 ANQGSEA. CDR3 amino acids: CSVARVSGDEQYF. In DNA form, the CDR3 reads TGCAGCGTTGCTCGTGTTAGCGGGGACGAGCAGTACTTC.

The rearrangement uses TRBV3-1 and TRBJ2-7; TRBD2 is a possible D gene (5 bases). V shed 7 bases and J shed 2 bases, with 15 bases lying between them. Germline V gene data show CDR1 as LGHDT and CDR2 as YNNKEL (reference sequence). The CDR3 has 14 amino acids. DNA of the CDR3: TGTGCCAGCACCGAGAACTGGGGAGCCTACGAGCAGTACTTC. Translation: CASTENWGAYEQYF.

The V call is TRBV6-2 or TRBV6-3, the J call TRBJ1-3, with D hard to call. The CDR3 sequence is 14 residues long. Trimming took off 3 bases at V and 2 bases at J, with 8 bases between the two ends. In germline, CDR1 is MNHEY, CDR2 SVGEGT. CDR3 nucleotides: TGTGCCAGCAGTTATGGCAGAGCTGGAAACACCATATATTTT. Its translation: CASSYGRAGNTIYF.

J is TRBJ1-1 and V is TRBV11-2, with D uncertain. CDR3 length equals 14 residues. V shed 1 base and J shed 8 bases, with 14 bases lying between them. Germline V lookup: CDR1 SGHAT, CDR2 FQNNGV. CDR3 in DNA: TGTGCCAGCAGCTTAGTCTCGGGCAGTAGCGAAGCTTTCTTT. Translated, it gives CASSLVSGSSEAFF.

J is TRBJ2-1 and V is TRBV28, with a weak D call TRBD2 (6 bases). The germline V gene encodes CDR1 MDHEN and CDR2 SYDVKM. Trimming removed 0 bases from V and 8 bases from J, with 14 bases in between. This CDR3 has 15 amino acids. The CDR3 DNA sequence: TGTGCCAGCAGTTTATGGGAGCTAGCGAAGGATGAGCAGTTCTTC. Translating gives CASSLWELAKDEQFF.

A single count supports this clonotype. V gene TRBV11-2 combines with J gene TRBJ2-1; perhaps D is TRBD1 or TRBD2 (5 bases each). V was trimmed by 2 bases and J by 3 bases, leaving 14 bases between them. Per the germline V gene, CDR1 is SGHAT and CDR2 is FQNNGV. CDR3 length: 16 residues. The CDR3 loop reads CASSLRGDKSYNEQFF. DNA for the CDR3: TGTGCCAGCAGCTTAAGGGGAGACAAGAGCTACAATGAGCAGTTCTTC.

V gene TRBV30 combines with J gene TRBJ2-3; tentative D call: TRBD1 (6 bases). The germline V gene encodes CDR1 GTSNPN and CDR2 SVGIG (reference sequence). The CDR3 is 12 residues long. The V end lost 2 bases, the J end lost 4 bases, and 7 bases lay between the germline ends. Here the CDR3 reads CAWSTGSDTQYF. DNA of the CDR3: TGTGCCTGGAGTACAGGGTCAGATACGCAGTATTTT.

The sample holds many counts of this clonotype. CDR3 sequence: CAWSALNRVDEQFF. The CDR3 DNA reads as TGTGCCTGGAGTGCCCTAAACAGGGTCGATGAGCAGTTCTTC. This sequence joins TRBV30 and TRBJ2-1; D might be TRBD1 (6 bases). The ends were cut back, 1 base at V and 8 bases at J, with 15 bases in the middle. The CDR3 loop spans 14 amino acids. CDR1 GTSNPN and CDR2 SVGIG come from the germline V gene (reference sequence).

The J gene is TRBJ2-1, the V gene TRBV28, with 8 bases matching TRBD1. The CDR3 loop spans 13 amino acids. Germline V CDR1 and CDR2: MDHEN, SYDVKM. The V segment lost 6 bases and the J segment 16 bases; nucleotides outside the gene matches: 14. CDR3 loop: CASSRINRGESFF. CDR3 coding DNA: TGTGCCAGCAGCCGAATCAACAGGGGGGAAAGTTTCTTC.

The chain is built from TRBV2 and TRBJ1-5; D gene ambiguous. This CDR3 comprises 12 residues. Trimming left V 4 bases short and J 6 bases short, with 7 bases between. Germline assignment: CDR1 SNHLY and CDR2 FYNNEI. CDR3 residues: CASSGGIQPQHF. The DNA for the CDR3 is TGTGCCAGCAGTGGGGGAATTCAGCCCCAGCATTTT.

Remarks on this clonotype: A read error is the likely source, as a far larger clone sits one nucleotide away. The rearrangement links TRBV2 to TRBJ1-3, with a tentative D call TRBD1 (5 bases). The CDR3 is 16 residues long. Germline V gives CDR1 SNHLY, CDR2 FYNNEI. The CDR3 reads CDSSQNRDLGGNTIYF. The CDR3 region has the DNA TGTGACAGCAGCCAAAACCGGGACTTAGGGGGAAACACCATATATTTT.

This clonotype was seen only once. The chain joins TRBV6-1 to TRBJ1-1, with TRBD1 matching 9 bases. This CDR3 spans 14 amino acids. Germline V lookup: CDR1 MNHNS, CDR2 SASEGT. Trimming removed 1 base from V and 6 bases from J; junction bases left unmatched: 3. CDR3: CASSEEGTGSEAFF. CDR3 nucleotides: TGTGCCAGCAGTGAAGAGGGGACAGGGTCTGAAGCTTTCTTT.

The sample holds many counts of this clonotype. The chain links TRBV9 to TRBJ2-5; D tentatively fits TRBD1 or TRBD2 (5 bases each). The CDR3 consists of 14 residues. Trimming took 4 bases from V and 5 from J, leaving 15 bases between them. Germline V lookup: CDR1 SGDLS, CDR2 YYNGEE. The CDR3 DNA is TGTGCCAGCAGCCCTGGGACGGCGCCCGAGACCCAGTACTTC. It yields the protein CASSPGTAPETQYF. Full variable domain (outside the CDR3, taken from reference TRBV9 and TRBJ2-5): DSGVTQTPKHLITATGQRVTLRCSPRSGDLSVYWYQQSLDQGLQFLIQYYNGEERAKGNILERFSAQQFPDLHSELNLSSLELGDSALYFCASSPGTAPETQYFGPGTRLLVL.

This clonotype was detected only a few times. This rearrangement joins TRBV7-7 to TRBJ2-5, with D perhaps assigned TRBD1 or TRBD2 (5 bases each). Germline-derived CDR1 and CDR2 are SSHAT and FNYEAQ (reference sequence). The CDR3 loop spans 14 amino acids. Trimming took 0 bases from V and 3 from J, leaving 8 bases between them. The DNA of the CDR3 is TGTGCCAGCAGCTTAGCCGGGACGAAAGAGACCCAGTACTTC. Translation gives CASSLAGTKETQYF. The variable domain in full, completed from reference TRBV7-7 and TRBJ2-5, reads GAGVSQSPRYKVTKRGQDVTLRCDPISSHATLYWYQQALGQGPEFLTYFNYEAQPDKSGLPSDRFSAERPEGSISTLTIQRTEQRDSAMYRCASSLAGTKETQYFGPGTRLLVL.

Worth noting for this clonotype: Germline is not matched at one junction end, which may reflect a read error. CDR3 loop: CATSYSRPSYNERFF. The CDR3 DNA reads as TGTGCCACCAGTTACTCGCGGCCCTCCTACAATGAGCGGTTCTTC. The V gene is TRBV24-1, the J gene TRBJ2-1; D is unresolved. The V gene's germline CDR1 is KGHDR and CDR2 SFDVKD. The CDR3 length is 15 residues.